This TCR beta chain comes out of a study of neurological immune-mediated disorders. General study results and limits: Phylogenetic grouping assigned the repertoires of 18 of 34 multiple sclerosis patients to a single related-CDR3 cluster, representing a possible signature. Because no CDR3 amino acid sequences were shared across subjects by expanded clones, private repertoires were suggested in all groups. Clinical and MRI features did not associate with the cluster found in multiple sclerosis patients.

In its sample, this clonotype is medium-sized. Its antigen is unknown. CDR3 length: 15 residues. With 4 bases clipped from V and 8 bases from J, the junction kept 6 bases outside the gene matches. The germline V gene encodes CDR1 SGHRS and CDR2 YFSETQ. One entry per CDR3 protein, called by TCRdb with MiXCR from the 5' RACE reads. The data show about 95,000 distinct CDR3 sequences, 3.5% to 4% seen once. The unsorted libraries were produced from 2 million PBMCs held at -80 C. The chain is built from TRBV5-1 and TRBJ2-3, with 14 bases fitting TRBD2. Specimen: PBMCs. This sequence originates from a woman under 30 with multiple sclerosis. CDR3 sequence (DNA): TGCGCCAGCAGCGTTGGACTAGCGGGAGGCGGTACGCAGTATTTT. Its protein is CASSVGLAGGGTQYF.